One and the same sample provided the 17 T cell receptor beta chains below, sequenced in a study of T cells expressing NK-cell markers. With the 5' RACE reads reprocessed, TCRdb shows one record per CDR3 protein and no DNA. The sample table includes about 160,000 distinct CDR3 sequences. The material sequenced was blood T cells: a sorted CD56 or NKG2C T cell subset, CD4+ or CD8+ T cells, or bulk PBMC T cells (not recorded which). Receptor source: a woman aged 18 to 75 in good health.

The chain has TRBV6-1 and TRBJ2-3; with no DNA, the TCRdb D assignment of TRBD1 cannot be verified. CDR1 is MNHNS and CDR2 is SASEGT in the germline V gene. The CDR3 covers 16 residues. The CDR3 is CASSPLGTGGTDTQYF.

V gene TRBV30 combines with J gene TRBJ2-2. Germline lookup yields CDR1 GTSNPN and CDR2 SVGIG (reference sequence). CDR3 size: 11 residues. The CDR3 loop is CAWENSGELFF.

The genes are TRBV7-3 and TRBJ2-5; as DNA is missing, the TRBD2 call by TCRdb cannot be tested. The CDR3 covers 15 residues. Germline values: CDR1 SGHTA, CDR2 FQGTGA. CDR3 region: CASSLWPTPEETQYF. The full variable domain, in which reference TRBV7-3 and TRBJ2-5 provide the parts outside the CDR3, is GAGVSQTPSNKVTEKGKYVELRCDPISGHTALYWYRQSLGQGPEFLIYFQGTGAADDSGLPNDRFFAVRPEGSVSTLKIQRTERGDSAVYLCASSLWPTPEETQYFGPGTRLLVL.

The chain recombines TRBV11-2 with TRBJ2-1; TCRdb calls TRBD1, which cannot be checked without DNA. Germline V lookup: CDR1 SGHAT, CDR2 FQNNGV. The CDR3 sequence is 15 residues long. CDR3: CASSFQGGAGNEQFF.

The chain couples TRBV12-3 or TRBV12-4 to TRBJ2-1. The CDR3 sequence is 13 residues long. The CDR3 protein is CASSLHLNNEQFF.

The chain uses TRBV29-1 and TRBJ2-5; no DNA is available, so the TRBD2 call from TCRdb remains unchecked. CDR3 length: 12 amino acids. Germline V lookup: CDR1 SQVTM, CDR2 ANQGSEA. CDR3 residues: CSAGGGPETQYF.

The chain uses TRBV12-3 or TRBV12-4 and TRBJ2-5; there is no DNA to check the TCRdb D call of TRBD2. This CDR3 contains 15 residues. CDR3 in amino acids: CASSSERAHQETQYF.

CDR3: CSAGPPMNTEAFF. The chain links TRBV20-1 to TRBJ1-1. Germline loops: CDR1 DFQATT, CDR2 SNEGSKA (reference sequence). CDR3 length equals 13 residues.

This clonotype is identified as medium-sized from frequency. This sequence joins TRBV12-3 or TRBV12-4 and TRBJ1-5; the TCRdb D gene call, TRBD1, has no DNA to confirm it. This CDR3 has 15 residues. The CDR3 here is CASSFDSASGQPQHF.

The chain recombines TRBV3-1 with TRBJ2-1; TCRdb reports TRBD1, a call that lacks DNA to check it against. CDR3 size: 18 residues. From germline, CDR1 is LGHDT and CDR2 YNNKEL (reference sequence). The CDR3 loop reads CASSLNRGGGGDLNEQFF.

This chain uses TRBV7-3 with TRBJ2-3. The CDR3 totals 14 residues. Germline V gene sequence: CDR1 SGHTA, CDR2 FQGTGA. The CDR3 loop reads CASSLGWGTDTQYF.

The chain links TRBV10-3 to TRBJ1-6. In germline, CDR1 is ENHRY, CDR2 SYGVKD. This CDR3 has 16 amino acids. The CDR3 region is CAISESNIQTNSPLHF.

The chain couples TRBV27 to TRBJ2-2; the TCRdb D gene call, TRBD2, has no DNA to confirm it. The CDR3 extends over 16 amino acids. CDR1 is MNHEY, CDR2 SMNVEV, per germline (reference sequence). CDR3 residues: CASTLTGTKVPGELFF.

This chain links TRBV4-1 with TRBJ2-1; TCRdb outputs TRBD1, but without DNA this stays unchecked. Looked up from germline, CDR1 is MGHRA and CDR2 is YSYEKL. CDR3 length: 15 residues. The CDR3 reads CASSPPTSTYNEQFF.

The V and J genes are TRBV29-1 and TRBJ2-5; TCRdb outputs TRBD1, but without DNA this stays unchecked. This CDR3 region has 12 residues. Germline V CDR1 and CDR2: SQVTM, ANQGSEA. The CDR3 loop is CSVMTAQETQYF.

CDR3 residues: CSASNPGQGTDEQFF. This chain links TRBV20-1 with TRBJ2-1; TCRdb lists TRBD1, though no DNA is available to test this call. This CDR3 contains 15 residues. Germline-derived CDR1 and CDR2 are DFQATT and SNEGSKA (reference sequence).

The rearrangement joins TRBV3-1 to TRBJ2-1; TCRdb gives TRBD2 as the D gene, but with no DNA this cannot be confirmed. Per the germline V gene, CDR1 is LGHDT and CDR2 is YNNKEL (reference sequence). This CDR3 is built from 15 residues. CDR3 sequence reads: CASSHRQGTYNEQFF.